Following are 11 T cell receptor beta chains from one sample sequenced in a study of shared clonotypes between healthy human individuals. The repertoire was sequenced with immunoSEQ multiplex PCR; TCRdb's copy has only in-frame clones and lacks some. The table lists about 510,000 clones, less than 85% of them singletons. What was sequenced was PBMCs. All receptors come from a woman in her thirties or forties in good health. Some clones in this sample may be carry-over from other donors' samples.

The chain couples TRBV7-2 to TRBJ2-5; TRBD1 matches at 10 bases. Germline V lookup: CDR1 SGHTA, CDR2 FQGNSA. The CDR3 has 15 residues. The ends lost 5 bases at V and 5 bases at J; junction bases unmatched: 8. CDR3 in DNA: TGTGCCAGCAGCCAGGGACAGGGGAGTCGGGAGACCCAGTACTTC. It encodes CASSQGQGSRETQYF.

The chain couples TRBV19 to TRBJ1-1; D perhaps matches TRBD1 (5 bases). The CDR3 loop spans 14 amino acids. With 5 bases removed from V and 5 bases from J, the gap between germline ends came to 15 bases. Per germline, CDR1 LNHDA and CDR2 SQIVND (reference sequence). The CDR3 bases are TGTGCCAGTAGTCTCTGGACGGACAATACTGAAGCTTTCTTT. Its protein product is CASSLWTDNTEAFF.

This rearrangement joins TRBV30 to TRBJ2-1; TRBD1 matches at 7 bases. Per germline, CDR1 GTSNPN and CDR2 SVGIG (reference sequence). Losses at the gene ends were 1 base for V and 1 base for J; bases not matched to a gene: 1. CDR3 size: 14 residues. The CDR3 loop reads CAWSATGSYNEQFF. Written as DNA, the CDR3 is TGTGCCTGGAGTGCGACAGGGTCCTACAATGAGCAGTTCTTC.

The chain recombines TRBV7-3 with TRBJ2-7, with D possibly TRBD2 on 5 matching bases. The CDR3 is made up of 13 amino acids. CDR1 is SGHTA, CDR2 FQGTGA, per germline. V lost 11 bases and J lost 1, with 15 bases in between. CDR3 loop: CASSEAVSYEQYF. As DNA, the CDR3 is TGTGCCTCCTCGGAGGCTGTATCCTACGAGCAGTACTTC. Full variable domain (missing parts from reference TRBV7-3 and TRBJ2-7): GAGVSQTPSNKVTEKGKYVELRCDPISGHTALYWYRQSLGQGPEFLIYFQGTGAADDSGLPNDRFFAVRPEGSVSTLKIQRTERGDSAVYLCASSEAVSYEQYFGPGTRLTVT.

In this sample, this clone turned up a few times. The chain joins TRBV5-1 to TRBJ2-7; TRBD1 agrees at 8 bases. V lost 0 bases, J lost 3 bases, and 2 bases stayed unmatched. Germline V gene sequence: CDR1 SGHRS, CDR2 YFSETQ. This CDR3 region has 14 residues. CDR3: CASSLGQGRYEQYF. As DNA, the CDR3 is TGCGCCAGCAGCTTGGGACAGGGGCGCTACGAGCAGTACTTC. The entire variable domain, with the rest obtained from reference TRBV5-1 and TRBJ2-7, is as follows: KAGVTQTPRYLIKTRGQQVTLSCSPISGHRSVSWYQQTPGQGLQFLFEYFSETQRNKGNFPGRFSGRQFSNSRSEMNVSTLELGDSALYLCASSLGQGRYEQYFGPGTRLTVT.

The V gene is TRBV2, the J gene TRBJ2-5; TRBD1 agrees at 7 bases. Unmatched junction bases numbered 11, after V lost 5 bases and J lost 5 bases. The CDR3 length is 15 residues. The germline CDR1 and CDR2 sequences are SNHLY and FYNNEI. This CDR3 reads CASSLDRPYRETQYF. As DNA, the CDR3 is TGTGCCAGCAGTCTGGACAGGCCTTACCGGGAGACCCAGTACTTC.

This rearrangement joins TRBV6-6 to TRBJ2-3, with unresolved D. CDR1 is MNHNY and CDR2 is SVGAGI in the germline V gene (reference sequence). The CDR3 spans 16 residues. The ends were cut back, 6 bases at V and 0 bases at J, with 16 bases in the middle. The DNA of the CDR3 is TGTGCCAGCAGCCCAAATCGGAAGGGTAGCACAGATACGCAGTATTTT. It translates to CASSPNRKGSTDTQYF.

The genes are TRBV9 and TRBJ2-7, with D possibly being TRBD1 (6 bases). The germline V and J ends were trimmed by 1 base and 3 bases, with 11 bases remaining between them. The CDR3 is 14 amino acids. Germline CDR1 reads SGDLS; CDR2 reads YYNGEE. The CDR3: CASSVTGGNYEQYF. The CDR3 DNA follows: TGTGCCAGCAGCGTAACTGGGGGCAACTACGAGCAGTACTTC.

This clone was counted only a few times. CDR3 in DNA: TGTGCCAGTAGTGTCCCCTCCAGGGCTGAAGCTTTCTTT. It translates to CASSVPSRAEAFF. This chain uses TRBV19 with TRBJ1-1; weak D call: TRBD1 (5 bases). V lost 5 bases and J lost 6, with 13 bases in between. Germline V gene lookup returns CDR1 LNHDA and CDR2 SQIVND (reference sequence). The CDR3 extends over 13 amino acids.

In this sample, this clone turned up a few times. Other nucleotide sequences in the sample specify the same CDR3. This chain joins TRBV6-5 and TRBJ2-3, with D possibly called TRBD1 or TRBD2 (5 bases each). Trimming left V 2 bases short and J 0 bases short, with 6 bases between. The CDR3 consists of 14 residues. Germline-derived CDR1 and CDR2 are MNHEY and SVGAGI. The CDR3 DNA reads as TGTGCCAGCAGTTACCGGGACAGCACAGATACGCAGTATTTT. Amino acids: CASSYRDSTDTQYF.

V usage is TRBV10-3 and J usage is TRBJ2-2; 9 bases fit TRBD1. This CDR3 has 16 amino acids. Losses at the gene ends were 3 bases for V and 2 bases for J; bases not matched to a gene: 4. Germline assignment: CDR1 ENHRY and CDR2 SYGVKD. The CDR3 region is CAISEGQGRNTGELFF. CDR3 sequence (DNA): TGTGCCATCAGTGAAGGACAGGGGCGAAACACCGGGGAGCTGTTTTTT.